This TCR beta chain came from a study of human T cells and chemical hapten exposure. Study background: Sensitizing treatment utilized 2% DPC over a roughly 2 cm by roughly 2 cm portion of upper inner arm skin.

This CDR3 is built from 16 residues. The V gene lost 1 base and the J gene lost 1 base, with 12 bases spanning the gap. CDR1 and CDR2 (germline): LGHNA, YNFKEQ. Each CDR3 protein gets one entry after TCRdb re-called the RACE reads with MiXCR. The profile shows roughly 50,000 distinct CDR3 sequences, roughly a tenth of them singletons. Time point given: patch test 3, about 24 weeks after DPC sensitization. Described treatment: therapeutic diphenylcyclopropenone sensitization with weekly scalp DPC. This clonotype is medium-sized by share. The sample in question was whole blood, obtained in connection with sensitization to the hapten diphenylcyclopropenone (DPC). This TCR came from a woman between 35 and 50 years old with alopecia areata. Some clones in this sample may be carry-over from other donors' samples. J is TRBJ2-3 and V is TRBV4-2, with a weak D call TRBD2 (6 bases). CDR3 sequence reads: CASSQGLASGTDTQYF. The DNA for the CDR3 is TGTGCCAGCAGCCAAGGTCTCGCTAGCGGCACAGATACGCAGTATTTT.